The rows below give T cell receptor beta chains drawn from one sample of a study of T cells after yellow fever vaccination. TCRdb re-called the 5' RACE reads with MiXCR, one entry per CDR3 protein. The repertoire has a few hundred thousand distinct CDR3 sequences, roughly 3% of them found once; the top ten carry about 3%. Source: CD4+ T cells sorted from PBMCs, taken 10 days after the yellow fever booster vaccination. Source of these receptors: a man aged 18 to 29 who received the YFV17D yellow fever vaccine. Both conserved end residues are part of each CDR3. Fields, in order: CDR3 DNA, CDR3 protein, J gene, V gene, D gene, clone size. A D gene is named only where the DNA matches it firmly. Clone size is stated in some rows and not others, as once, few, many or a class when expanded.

cdr3_nt: TGTGCCTTGACACAGAACTCTGGAAACACCATATATTTT; cdr3_aa: CALTQNSGNTIYF; j_call: TRBJ1-3; v_call: TRBV30; d_call: -; clone_size: few
cdr3_nt: TGTGCCAGCAGCTTAGCGGGGAGCCCTAACTATGGCTACACCTTC; cdr3_aa: CASSLAGSPNYGYTF; j_call: TRBJ1-2; v_call: TRBV7-6; d_call: -; clone_size: few
cdr3_nt: TGTGCCAGCAGTTTTGACGTCCGGCCCCAGCATTTT; cdr3_aa: CASSFDVRPQHF; j_call: TRBJ1-5; v_call: TRBV12-3/TRBV12-4; d_call: -; clone_size: few
cdr3_nt: TGTGCCAGCAGCCGGTACGGGACAGGCGAATCACCCCTCCACTTT; cdr3_aa: CASSRYGTGESPLHF; j_call: TRBJ1-6; v_call: TRBV5-6; d_call: TRBD1; clone_size: many
cdr3_nt: TGTGCCAGCAGCTTATCCGGGACGGCCGAGGGCTATGGCTACACCTTC; cdr3_aa: CASSLSGTAEGYGYTF; j_call: TRBJ1-2; v_call: TRBV7-2; d_call: -; clone_size: many
cdr3_nt: TGTGCCAGCAGCCCTAACAGGGATCAGCCCCAGCATTTT; cdr3_aa: CASSPNRDQPQHF; j_call: TRBJ1-5; v_call: TRBV7-2; d_call: -; clone_size: many
cdr3_nt: TGTGCCAGCAGTTCAGAATATGGCTACACCTTC; cdr3_aa: CASSSEYGYTF; j_call: TRBJ1-2; v_call: TRBV6-2/TRBV6-3; d_call: -; clone_size: many
cdr3_nt: TGTGCCAGCAGTTTCAATCGACAGCTCTCTGGAAACACCATATATTTT; cdr3_aa: CASSFNRQLSGNTIYF; j_call: TRBJ1-3; v_call: TRBV6-5; d_call: -; clone_size: many
cdr3_nt: TGCAGTGCCAGGGTAGCGGGGGACTCCTACAATGAGCAGTTCTTC; cdr3_aa: CSARVAGDSYNEQFF; j_call: TRBJ2-1; v_call: TRBV20-1; d_call: TRBD2; clone_size: -
cdr3_nt: TGTGCCAGCAGCTCTGGGACAGACGCTGAAAAACTGTTTTTT; cdr3_aa: CASSSGTDAEKLFF; j_call: TRBJ1-4; v_call: TRBV6-6; d_call: TRBD1; clone_size: many
cdr3_nt: TGCAGTGCTAGAGCCCCTAGCTCTGGAAACACCATATATTTT; cdr3_aa: CSARAPSSGNTIYF; j_call: TRBJ1-3; v_call: TRBV20-1; d_call: -; clone_size: few
cdr3_nt: TGTGCCAGCAGCTTGGAATCCTGGGGGGCTACTGAAGCTTTCTTT; cdr3_aa: CASSLESWGATEAFF; j_call: TRBJ1-1; v_call: TRBV11-2; d_call: -; clone_size: -
cdr3_nt: TGTGCCATTGCCTTACAGGGGGGCTCTGAAGCTTTCTTT; cdr3_aa: CAIALQGGSEAFF; j_call: TRBJ1-1; v_call: TRBV10-3; d_call: TRBD1; clone_size: -
cdr3_nt: TGTGCCAGCAGCCCTTTACGCCGGGACAGAGAGACCCAGTACTTC; cdr3_aa: CASSPLRRDRETQYF; j_call: TRBJ2-5; v_call: TRBV7-3; d_call: TRBD1; clone_size: few
cdr3_nt: TGTGCCAGCAGCCACGGGACTAGCGGTAATGAGCAGTTCTTC; cdr3_aa: CASSHGTSGNEQFF; j_call: TRBJ2-1; v_call: TRBV7-7; d_call: TRBD2; clone_size: many
cdr3_nt: TGTGCCAGCAGTTCCCCCATTTCGTTCGGACTAGCGGGGGGGGCTGGGGCCAACGTCCTGACTTTC; cdr3_aa: CASSSPISFGLAGGAGANVLTF; j_call: TRBJ2-6; v_call: TRBV6-5; d_call: TRBD2; clone_size: few
cdr3_nt: TGTGCCAGCAGCCCCGGCAGGGGTCTAGTCAATGAAAAACTGTTTTTT; cdr3_aa: CASSPGRGLVNEKLFF; j_call: TRBJ1-4; v_call: TRBV7-9; d_call: -; clone_size: many
cdr3_nt: TGTGCCAGCAGCGGGAGACACCCCGGGAATGAGCAGTTCTTC; cdr3_aa: CASSGRHPGNEQFF; j_call: TRBJ2-1; v_call: TRBV7-8; d_call: -; clone_size: many
cdr3_nt: TGTGCCACCAGCCATGCTTCAGCAGATACGCAGTATTTT; cdr3_aa: CATSHASADTQYF; j_call: TRBJ2-3; v_call: TRBV24-1; d_call: -; clone_size: many
cdr3_nt: TGCAGTGCTAGAGATCTAGGGGAGGACACCGGGGAGCTGTTTTTT; cdr3_aa: CSARDLGEDTGELFF; j_call: TRBJ2-2; v_call: TRBV20-1; d_call: -; clone_size: many
cdr3_nt: TGTGCCAGCTCACCCCAACCCCGGACAGGGTACAATGAGCAGTTCTTC; cdr3_aa: CASSPQPRTGYNEQFF; j_call: TRBJ2-1; v_call: TRBV18; d_call: TRBD1; clone_size: -
cdr3_nt: TGTGCCAGCTCACTGACACAGGGTTTGAACACTGAAGCTTTCTTT; cdr3_aa: CASSLTQGLNTEAFF; j_call: TRBJ1-1; v_call: TRBV18; d_call: -; clone_size: many
cdr3_nt: TGTGCCAGCACTACCGACTATGGCTACACCTTC; cdr3_aa: CASTTDYGYTF; j_call: TRBJ1-2; v_call: TRBV6-6; d_call: -; clone_size: few
cdr3_nt: TGTGCCAGCTGGGACAGGCTACGGCAGCCCCAGCATTTT; cdr3_aa: CASWDRLRQPQHF; j_call: TRBJ1-5; v_call: TRBV19; d_call: TRBD1; clone_size: few
cdr3_nt: TGTGCCAGCACCCTCACTTCGGGAAATTCACCCCTCCACTTT; cdr3_aa: CASTLTSGNSPLHF; j_call: TRBJ1-6; v_call: TRBV6-6; d_call: -; clone_size: few
cdr3_nt: TGTGCCACCAGCCCCGGGACAGGGCGCAGCACAGATACGCAGTATTTT; cdr3_aa: CATSPGTGRSTDTQYF; j_call: TRBJ2-3; v_call: TRBV24-1; d_call: TRBD1; clone_size: few
cdr3_nt: TGTGCCAGCTCTTCCTGGGGGGCAGGGGAGACCCAGTACTTC; cdr3_aa: CASSSWGAGETQYF; j_call: TRBJ2-5; v_call: TRBV5-4; d_call: -; clone_size: -
cdr3_nt: TGCGCCAGCAGCTTGGAGGGGACAGGGGGGAATGAGCAGTTCTTC; cdr3_aa: CASSLEGTGGNEQFF; j_call: TRBJ2-1; v_call: TRBV5-1; d_call: TRBD1; clone_size: many
cdr3_nt: TGTGCCAGCAGCTTAGAGTATGAGCAGTTCTTC; cdr3_aa: CASSLEYEQFF; j_call: TRBJ2-1; v_call: TRBV7-9; d_call: -; clone_size: few
cdr3_nt: TGTGCCAGCAGCCTCCCTACCGGGGAGCTGTTTTTT; cdr3_aa: CASSLPTGELFF; j_call: TRBJ2-2; v_call: TRBV7-2; d_call: -; clone_size: -
cdr3_nt: TGTGCCTCAGGGGGGCCCTCTAACTATGGCTACACCTTC; cdr3_aa: CASGGPSNYGYTF; j_call: TRBJ1-2; v_call: TRBV28; d_call: TRBD1; clone_size: few
cdr3_nt: TGTGCCAGCTCACCATCGGGGGGGACTGAAGCTTTCTTT; cdr3_aa: CASSPSGGTEAFF; j_call: TRBJ1-1; v_call: TRBV18; d_call: -; clone_size: many
cdr3_nt: TGTGCCAGCAGCCACGGCGGCTCTGGAAACACCATATATTTT; cdr3_aa: CASSHGGSGNTIYF; j_call: TRBJ1-3; v_call: TRBV3-1; d_call: -; clone_size: -
cdr3_nt: TGTGCCAGCAGCGCCAACCCCCGAACAGGGCCGGATGGCTACACCTTC; cdr3_aa: CASSANPRTGPDGYTF; j_call: TRBJ1-2; v_call: TRBV9; d_call: -; clone_size: few
cdr3_nt: TGTGCCAGCAGCACACGCGACAGGGGGCCGGGTGGCTACACCTTC; cdr3_aa: CASSTRDRGPGGYTF; j_call: TRBJ1-2; v_call: TRBV9; d_call: TRBD1; clone_size: -
cdr3_nt: TGCGCCAGCAGCTTGGGAATTTATGAGCAGTTCTTC; cdr3_aa: CASSLGIYEQFF; j_call: TRBJ2-1; v_call: TRBV5-1; d_call: -; clone_size: -
cdr3_nt: TGTGCCAGCAGTATGTTAGCGGGGGCGAACACCGGGGAGCTGTTTTTT; cdr3_aa: CASSMLAGANTGELFF; j_call: TRBJ2-2; v_call: TRBV5-4; d_call: TRBD2; clone_size: few
cdr3_nt: TGTGCCAGCAAAGGCCTTTCTAGCTCCTACAATGAGCAGTTCTTC; cdr3_aa: CASKGLSSSYNEQFF; j_call: TRBJ2-1; v_call: TRBV11-2; d_call: -; clone_size: -
cdr3_nt: TGTGCCAGCAGCGTAGGCACAGGGGGCTCTGGGGCCAACGTCCTGACTTTC; cdr3_aa: CASSVGTGGSGANVLTF; j_call: TRBJ2-6; v_call: TRBV9; d_call: TRBD1; clone_size: many
cdr3_nt: TGTGCCAGCAGCTTAGTGGGTTTTACAGATACGCAGTATTTT; cdr3_aa: CASSLVGFTDTQYF; j_call: TRBJ2-3; v_call: TRBV7-2; d_call: -; clone_size: few
cdr3_nt: TGTGCCAGCAATCCCTCCGGGACAGGGAGCTATGGCTACACCTTC; cdr3_aa: CASNPSGTGSYGYTF; j_call: TRBJ1-2; v_call: TRBV6-2/TRBV6-3; d_call: TRBD1; clone_size: many